One T cell receptor beta chain is described in this entry. Its antigen is unidentified. This specimen belongs to a study of T cell responses to AZD1222 COVID-19 vaccine. Study results and caveats: The study identified only six AZD1222 recipients as seropositive at baseline. Repertoire collection took place solely once the T cell response had peaked.

The length of the CDR3 is 15 residues. The ends were cut back, 3 bases at V and 4 bases at J, with 13 bases in the middle. The germline gives CDR1 LNHDA, CDR2 SQIVND (reference sequence). The assay was immunoSEQ multiplex PCR, and TCRdb's table has in-frame clones only and misses some. The table includes more than 95,000 clones, 93% detected once. Sequences were derived from peripheral blood, sampled on day 0 of AZD1222 vaccination. The chain joins TRBV19 to TRBJ2-1; D not resolved. The TCR sequence derives from an adult in good health. The CDR3 DNA reads TGTGCCAGTAGTATCCGACCTAACCAGTACAATGAGCAGTTCTTC. Its translation is CASSIRPNQYNEQFF.